This section outlines one TCR beta chain sequence together with its context. The target antigen is unknown. The entry originates in a study of glioma-infiltrating T cells. This CDR3 has 13 amino acids. Germline lookup yields CDR1 SGHTA and CDR2 FQGNSA. V was shortened by 1 base and J by 5 bases, with 7 bases between the two germline ends. Whole-study results and caveats: CDR3 overlap between tissue and blood was very small. Gliomas, especially low-grade, showed above-expected tissue-blood divergence; non-neoplastic patients showed below.

The iRepertoire nested amplicon-rescue multiplex PCR amplified TCR alpha and beta CDR3s from RNA. Input was 100-400 ng of tissue mRNA or PBMC total RNA. TCRdb called the multiplex PCR reads again in MiXCR, with one record for every CDR3 protein. The table lists some 5,000 distinct CDR3 sequences, under 45% of them singletons, with about 24% in the top ten. The V call is TRBV7-2, the J call TRBJ2-3, with D unresolved. The clonotype was recovered from a human donor with low-grade glioma or glioblastoma, undergoing nonglioma brain surgery, or in good health (not recorded which). Sequenced input: glioma tissue, nonneoplastic brain tissue, or PBMCs (not recorded which). Here the CDR3 reads CASSLDSRDTQYF. CDR3 DNA sequence: TGTGCCAGCAGCTTAGATTCGAGAGATACGCAGTATTTT.